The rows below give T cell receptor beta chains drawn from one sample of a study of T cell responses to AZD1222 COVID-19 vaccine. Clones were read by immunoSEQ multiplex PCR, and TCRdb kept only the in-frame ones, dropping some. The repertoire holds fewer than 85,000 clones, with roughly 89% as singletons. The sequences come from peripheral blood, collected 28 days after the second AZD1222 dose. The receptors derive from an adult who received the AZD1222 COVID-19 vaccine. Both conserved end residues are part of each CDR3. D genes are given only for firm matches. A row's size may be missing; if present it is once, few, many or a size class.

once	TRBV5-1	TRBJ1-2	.	CASSAPDLTNYGYTF	TGCGCCAGCAGCGCACCTGACCTTACAAACTATGGCTACACCTTC
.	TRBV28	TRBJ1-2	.	CASSLSSRGYGYTF	TGTGCCAGCAGTTTATCGTCCCGGGGGTATGGCTACACCTTC
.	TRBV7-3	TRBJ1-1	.	CASSYEGGWSEAFF	TGTGCCAGCAGCTACGAGGGAGGCTGGAGTGAAGCTTTCTTT
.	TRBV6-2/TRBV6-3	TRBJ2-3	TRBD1	CASSGDSRDTQYF	TGTGCCAGCAGTGGGGACAGTAGAGATACGCAGTATTTT
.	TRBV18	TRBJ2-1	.	CASSPRLSNPYYNEQFF	TGTGCCAGCTCACCCCGCCTTAGTAACCCCTACTACAATGAGCAGTTCTTC
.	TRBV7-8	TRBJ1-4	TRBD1	CASSRGQILNEKLFF	TGTGCCAGCAGCCGGGGACAGATTCTTAATGAAAAACTGTTTTTT
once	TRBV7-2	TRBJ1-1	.	CASTPRRGANTEAFF	TGTGCCAGCACCCCGAGGAGGGGTGCGAACACTGAAGCTTTCTTT
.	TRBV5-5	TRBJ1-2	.	CASSAAGGAVRTF	TGTGCCAGCAGCGCCGCCGGCGGGGCGGTCCGCACCTTC
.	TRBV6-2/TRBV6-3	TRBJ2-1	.	CASSETGTRGGEQFF	TGTGCCAGCAGTGAGACAGGGACGAGGGGAGGTGAGCAGTTCTTC
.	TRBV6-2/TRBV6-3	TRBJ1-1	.	CASSKMTALRVTEAFF	TGTGCCAGCAGTAAGATGACAGCCCTTAGAGTGACTGAAGCTTTCTTT
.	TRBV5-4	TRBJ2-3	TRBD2	CASSLKGTSGRPGTDTQYF	TGTGCCAGCAGCTTAAAGGGGACTAGCGGGAGGCCGGGCACAGATACGCAGTATTTT
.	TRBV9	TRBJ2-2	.	CASSLFGDTGELFF	TGTGCCAGCTCACTATTTGGGGACACCGGGGAGCTGTTTTTT
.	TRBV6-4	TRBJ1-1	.	CASWDGNTEAFF	TGTGCCAGTTGGGACGGGAACACTGAAGCTTTCTTT